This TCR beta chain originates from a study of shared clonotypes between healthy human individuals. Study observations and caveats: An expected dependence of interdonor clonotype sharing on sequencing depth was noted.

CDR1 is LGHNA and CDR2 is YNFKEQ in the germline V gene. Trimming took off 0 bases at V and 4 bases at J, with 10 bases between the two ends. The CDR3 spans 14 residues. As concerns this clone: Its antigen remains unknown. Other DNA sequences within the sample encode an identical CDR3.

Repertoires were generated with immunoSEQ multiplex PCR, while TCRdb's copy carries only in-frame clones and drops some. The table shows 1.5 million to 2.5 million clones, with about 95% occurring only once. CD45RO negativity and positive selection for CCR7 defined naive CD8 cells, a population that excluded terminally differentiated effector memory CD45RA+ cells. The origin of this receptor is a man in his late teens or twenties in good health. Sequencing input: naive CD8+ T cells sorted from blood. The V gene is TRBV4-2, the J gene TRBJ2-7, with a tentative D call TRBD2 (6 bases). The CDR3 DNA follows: TGTGCCAGCAGCCAAGACCTTAGCGGATACGAGCAGTACTTC. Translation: CASSQDLSGYEQYF.